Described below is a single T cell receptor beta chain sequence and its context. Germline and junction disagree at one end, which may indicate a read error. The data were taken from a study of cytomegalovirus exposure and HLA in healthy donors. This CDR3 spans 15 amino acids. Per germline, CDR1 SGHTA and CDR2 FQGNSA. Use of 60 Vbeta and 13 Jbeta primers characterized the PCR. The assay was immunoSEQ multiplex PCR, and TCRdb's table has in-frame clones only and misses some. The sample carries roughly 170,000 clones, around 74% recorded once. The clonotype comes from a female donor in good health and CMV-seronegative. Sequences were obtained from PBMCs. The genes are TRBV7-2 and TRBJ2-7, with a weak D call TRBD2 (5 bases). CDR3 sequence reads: CAGSLRGWKEYEQYF. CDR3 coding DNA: TGTGCCGGCAGCTTACGCGGGTGGAAGGAGTACGAGCAGTACTTC.